A selection of T cell receptor beta chains follows, all from one sample in a study of T cell repertoires in cytomegalovirus infection. These receptors have no known antigen. One entry per CDR3 protein results from TCRdb running MiXCR on the reads. Of tens of thousands of distinct CDR3 sequences in the sample, around 23% were seen once. This sample comprised CD8+ T cells from cultured PBMCs, obtained from culture after CMV antigen stimulation. The receptors come from a human donor in good health (CMV status not recorded). Some clones in this sample may be carry-over from other donors' samples. Each CDR3 is given with its conserved first and last residue. Each record gives: D gene, V gene, J gene, clone size, CDR3 protein, CDR3 DNA. The D gene is left open where the match is weak. Size is omitted from some rows. Given values are once, few, many or a class for expanded clones.

TRBD2	TRBV9	TRBJ2-2	-	CASSPGGSGGELFF	TGTGCCAGCAGCCCCGGGGGGTCGGGAGGGGAGCTGTTTTTT
TRBD1	TRBV28	TRBJ2-7	-	CASSSTRGTYEQYF	TGTGCCAGCAGTTCAACCAGGGGGACCTACGAGCAGTACTTC
-	TRBV4-3	TRBJ2-3	few	CASSQDVGLGDTQYF	TGCGCCAGCAGCCAAGATGTGGGTCTAGGAGATACGCAGTATTTT
TRBD1	TRBV5-1	TRBJ2-7	-	CASRTHGTGNYEQYF	TGCGCCAGCAGAACTCACGGGACAGGGAACTACGAGCAGTACTTC
-	TRBV7-2	TRBJ1-5	few	CASSLGSQGGQPQHF	TGTGCCAGCAGCTTAGGGAGTCAGGGAGGACAGCCCCAGCATTTT
TRBD1	TRBV20-1	TRBJ2-5	few	CSARGQGEETQYF	TGCAGTGCTAGAGGACAGGGGGAGGAGACCCAGTACTTC
TRBD2	TRBV29-1	TRBJ2-3	many	CSVEELASGEADTQYF	TGCAGCGTTGAAGAGTTGGCTAGCGGGGAAGCAGATACGCAGTATTTT
-	TRBV5-4	TRBJ2-1	few	CASSFQGLRNEQFF	TGTGCCAGCAGCTTCCAGGGCCTTCGGAATGAGCAGTTCTTC
-	TRBV7-9	TRBJ2-1	few	CASSLGGGPVNEQFF	TGTGCCAGCAGCTTGGGGGGGGGGCCGGTCAATGAGCAGTTCTTC
-	TRBV10-3	TRBJ2-1	few	CAISDNGVEQFF	TGTGCCATCAGTGATAATGGAGTTGAGCAGTTCTTC
-	TRBV7-9	TRBJ1-1	few	CASSLARGAEAFF	TGTGCCAGCAGCTTGGCCAGAGGGGCTGAAGCTTTCTTT
-	TRBV12-3/TRBV12-4	TRBJ1-1	-	CASSFGRRAEAFF	TGTGCCAGCAGTTTTGGCAGACGCGCTGAAGCTTTCTTT
-	TRBV27	TRBJ2-2	-	CATSTVLGAAGELFF	TGTGCCACTTCTACCGTGCTGGGGGCAGCCGGGGAGCTGTTTTTT
TRBD1	TRBV9	TRBJ2-3	-	CASSADRGASDTQYF	TGTGCCAGCAGCGCGGACAGGGGGGCTTCAGATACGCAGTATTTT
TRBD1	TRBV7-2	TRBJ2-2	-	CASSPFYGQGGTGELFF	TGTGCCAGCAGCCCCTTCTACGGACAGGGAGGCACCGGGGAGCTGTTTTTT
-	TRBV11-3	TRBJ2-7	-	CASSLELDYEQYF	TGTGCCAGCAGCTTAGAACTAGACTACGAGCAGTACTTC
-	TRBV6-5	TRBJ2-1	-	CASSSGPHPNEQFF	TGTGCCAGCAGTTCTGGTCCCCACCCCAATGAGCAGTTCTTC
TRBD2	TRBV7-6	TRBJ2-1	few	CASSLASGNINFYNEQFF	TGTGCCAGCAGCTTAGCGAGCGGGAACATCAATTTCTACAATGAGCAGTTCTTC
-	TRBV19	TRBJ2-1	-	CASSIAHHNEQFF	TGTGCCAGTAGTATTGCGCACCACAATGAGCAGTTCTTC
-	TRBV27	TRBJ1-1	-	CASSLSRMKGMNTEAFF	TGTGCCAGCAGTTTATCGAGGATGAAGGGGATGAACACTGAAGCTTTCTTT
-	TRBV2	TRBJ1-5	-	CASSPRPGQPQHF	TGTGCCAGCAGTCCGAGACCAGGACAGCCCCAGCATTTT
-	TRBV7-8	TRBJ2-1	many	CASSLGQGSRHEQFF	TGTGCCAGCAGCTTAGGGCAGGGAAGTAGACATGAGCAGTTCTTC
TRBD2	TRBV7-6	TRBJ2-1	-	CASSPLTSEGNEQFF	TGTGCCAGCAGCCCTCTGACTAGCGAGGGAAATGAGCAGTTCTTC
-	TRBV4-2	TRBJ1-2	few	CASSLYRDGAIGYTF	TGTGCCAGCAGCCTCTACCGGGACGGGGCTATCGGCTACACCTTC
-	TRBV7-2	TRBJ2-7	-	CASSLGTLFSYEQYF	TGTGCCAGCAGCTTAGGAACACTTTTTTCCTACGAGCAGTACTTC
-	TRBV27	TRBJ1-5	few	CASSPVGNQPQHF	TGTGCCAGCAGTCCCGTTGGGAATCAGCCCCAGCATTTT
-	TRBV28	TRBJ2-1	-	CASSYLRGTYSYNEQFF	TGTGCCAGCAGTTACCTCCGGGGGACTTACTCCTACAATGAGCAGTTCTTC
-	TRBV10-3	TRBJ2-7	many	CAINQGLSYEQYF	TGTGCCATCAACCAGGGGCTCTCCTACGAGCAGTACTTC
-	TRBV5-6	TRBJ2-7	-	CASSPGHFSYEQYF	TGTGCCAGCAGCCCGGGACACTTCTCCTACGAGCAGTACTTC
-	TRBV13	TRBJ2-1	-	CASSPTEPIGYNEQFF	TGTGCCAGCAGCCCCACGGAACCCATAGGATACAATGAGCAGTTCTTC
TRBD1	TRBV6-5	TRBJ1-2	once	CASSTGDDGYTF	TGTGCCAGCAGTACAGGGGATGACGGCTACACCTTC
TRBD2	TRBV28	TRBJ2-3	few	CASRALAGGAHTQYF	TGTGCCAGCAGGGCCCTAGCGGGAGGCGCCCATACGCAGTATTTT
-	TRBV27	TRBJ2-4	few	CASSIDGKNIQYF	TGTGCCAGCAGTATCGACGGCAAAAACATTCAGTACTTC
TRBD2	TRBV7-2	TRBJ2-1	few	CASSLVGFSGSRNEQFF	TGTGCCAGCAGCTTAGTGGGGTTTAGCGGGAGCCGCAATGAGCAGTTCTTC
TRBD1	TRBV7-8	TRBJ2-2	-	CASSFGTGASGELFF	TGTGCCAGCAGCTTCGGGACAGGGGCCAGCGGGGAGCTGTTTTTT
-	TRBV5-6	TRBJ2-1	-	CASYTLPQYNEQFF	TGTGCCAGCTACACCCTACCCCAATACAATGAGCAGTTCTTC
-	TRBV7-3	TRBJ2-6	few	CATKQFLLLSGANVLTF	TGTGCCACCAAACAGTTTTTATTACTTTCTGGGGCCAACGTCCTGACTTTC
TRBD2	TRBV27	TRBJ2-1	few	CASSQWASGPNEQFF	TGTGCCAGCAGTCAGTGGGCTAGCGGCCCCAATGAGCAGTTCTTC
TRBD2	TRBV6-1	TRBJ2-1	-	CASSLAGGRLSYNEQFF	TGTGCCAGCAGTCTAGCGGGAGGGCGGCTCTCCTACAATGAGCAGTTCTTC
-	TRBV29-1	TRBJ2-7	-	CSVEEGGHEQYF	TGCAGCGTTGAAGAAGGAGGCCACGAGCAGTACTTC
-	TRBV7-2	TRBJ1-4	few	CASGYQGATNEKLFF	TGTGCCAGCGGCTATCAAGGTGCGACTAATGAAAAACTGTTTTTT
TRBD1	TRBV4-3	TRBJ2-6	-	CASSQDKPGGRSGANVLTF	TGCGCCAGCAGCCAAGATAAACCAGGGGGCCGCTCTGGGGCCAACGTCCTGACTTTC
TRBD1	TRBV5-6	TRBJ1-1	-	CASSADRAEAFF	TGTGCCAGCAGCGCGGACAGGGCTGAAGCTTTCTTT
-	TRBV7-6	TRBJ2-7	-	CASSFSGEQYF	TGTGCCAGCAGCTTCTCCGGGGAGCAGTACTTC
TRBD1	TRBV7-2	TRBJ2-1	many	CASSFKTGEYNEQFF	TGTGCCAGCAGCTTCAAGACAGGGGAATACAATGAGCAGTTCTTC
TRBD2	TRBV7-6	TRBJ2-1	-	CASSAGTSDEQFF	TGTGCCAGCAGCGCCGGGACTAGCGATGAGCAGTTCTTC
-	TRBV27	TRBJ2-1	few	CASSNTNEQFF	TGTGCCAGCAGTAATACTAATGAGCAGTTCTTC
TRBD2	TRBV7-2	TRBJ2-3	few	CASSLALAGASSTDTQYF	TGTGCCAGCAGCTTAGCGCTAGCGGGGGCCTCTAGCACAGATACGCAGTATTTT
-	TRBV6-5	TRBJ2-1	-	CASSYGGPHNEQFF	TGTGCCAGCAGTTATGGGGGTCCCCACAATGAGCAGTTCTTC
TRBD2	TRBV6-5	TRBJ2-1	-	CASSYGGRNEQFF	TGTGCCAGCAGTTACGGCGGGAGGAATGAGCAGTTCTTC
TRBD1	TRBV7-9	TRBJ2-7	many	CASSGLGAGTGSYEQYF	TGTGCCAGCAGCGGATTAGGGGCCGGGACAGGCTCCTACGAGCAGTACTTC
-	TRBV5-4	TRBJ2-3	few	CASSSGTAPVSTDTQYF	TGTGCCAGCAGCTCAGGTACAGCGCCGGTTAGCACAGATACGCAGTATTTT